This T cell receptor (beta chain) was found in a study of T-cell memory formation after mild COVID-19. TCRdb ran MiXCR on the 5' RACE reads and lists one entry per CDR3 protein. Of approximately 350,000 distinct CDR3 sequences in the sample, 14% were seen once. This clonotype has ten or more counts. CDR1 is SGDLS, CDR2 YYNGEE, per germline. The CDR3 covers 12 residues. The ends were cut back, 0 bases at V and 3 bases at J, with 3 bases in the middle. Sequenced: PBMCs or a T cell subset sorted from them (not recorded which). V usage is TRBV9 and J usage is TRBJ1-2, with D unresolved. The sequence was collected from a man between 18 and 35 years old who had mild COVID-19 (a few samples of this study predate the infection). Cell type and time point are not known. CDR3 DNA sequence: TGTGCCAGCAGCGTAGCCCACTATGGCTACACCTTC. Translating gives CASSVAHYGYTF.